Each of the 23 T cell receptor beta chains below was sequenced from the same sample in a study of blood T cell repertoires in COVID-19. Produced via immunoSEQ multiplex PCR; TCRdb's table is partial and in-frame only. The profile shows 45,000 to 65,000 clones, approximately 84% of them singletons. The sequencing sample was made of peripheral blood. The receptors were sampled from a human donor in a cohort sampled during active COVID-19.

The gene calls are TRBV5-6 and TRBJ2-5; TRBD2 is a possible D gene (5 bases). This CDR3 region has 15 residues. The ends were cut back, 4 bases at V and 2 bases at J, with 15 bases in the middle. Germline values: CDR1 SGHDT, CDR2 YYEEEE. CDR3 sequence: CASSVYLASQETQYF. For the CDR3, the DNA is TGTGCCAGCAGCGTTTATTTAGCGAGTCAAGAGACCCAGTACTTC. Combining the CDR3 with reference TRBV5-6 and TRBJ2-5 gives the whole variable domain DAGVTQSPTHLIKTRGQQVTLRCSPKSGHDTVSWYQQALGQGPQFIFQYYEEEERQRGNFPDRFSGHQFPNYSSELNVNALLLGDSALYLCASSVYLASQETQYFGPGTRLLVL.

V and J are TRBV18 and TRBJ2-2; 7 nucleotides line up with TRBD1. This CDR3 is built from 16 residues. Looked up from germline, CDR1 is KGHSH and CDR2 is LQKENI. The V and J ends lost 5 bases and 2 bases, in that order; junction bases with no gene match: 8. The CDR3 here is CASSAAGGPNTGELFF. The CDR3 coding sequence is TGTGCCAGCTCAGCAGCAGGGGGACCCAACACCGGGGAGCTGTTTTTT. The variable domain in full, with the rest retrieved from reference TRBV18 and TRBJ2-2, is NAGVMQNPRHLVRRRGQEARLRCSPMKGHSHVYWYRQLPEEGLKFMVYLQKENIIDESGMPKERFSAEFPKEGPSILRIQQVVRGDSAAYFCASSAAGGPNTGELFFGEGSRLTVL.

The chain carries TRBV7-3 and TRBJ2-7; 7 positions match TRBD2. V was pared by 0 bases and J by 4 bases, with 3 bases of the junction left unmatched. Germline CDR1 SGHTA, CDR2 FQGTGA. The CDR3 loop spans 14 amino acids. CDR3 sequence: CASSLTGGEYEQYF. CDR3 sequence (DNA): TGTGCCAGCAGCTTAACGGGGGGGGAGTACGAGCAGTACTTC.

The chain links TRBV27 to TRBJ2-1; TRBD1 might be the D (5 bases). The CDR3 sequence is 13 residues long. The V gene's germline CDR1 is MNHEY and CDR2 SMNVEV (reference sequence). V shed 2 bases and J shed 8 bases, with 10 bases lying between them. Here the CDR3 reads CASSLRRRDEQFF. As DNA, the CDR3 is TGTGCCAGCAGTTTACGGCGCAGGGATGAGCAGTTCTTC.

The genes are TRBV7-2 and TRBJ2-1, with D maybe TRBD2 (5 bases). Looked up from germline, CDR1 is SGHTA and CDR2 is FQGNSA. The CDR3 loop spans 14 amino acids. V lost 2 bases to trimming and J lost 7 bases, with 12 bases between them. In DNA form, the CDR3 reads TGTGCCAGCAGCTTATATGGGAGTTCAAATGAGCAGTTCTTC. Translating gives CASSLYGSSNEQFF.

This clone was recorded once. This chain uses TRBV7-6 with TRBJ1-4; D possibly corresponds to TRBD1 (5 bases). The ends were cut back, 5 bases at V and 5 bases at J, with 12 bases in the middle. CDR1 is SGHVS, CDR2 FNYEAQ, per germline. The CDR3 is 14 residues long. CDR3: CASSAAGPNEKLFF. The CDR3 DNA follows: TGTGCCAGCAGCGCCGCGGGGCCAAATGAAAAACTGTTTTTT.

This clone was seen once. This rearrangement joins TRBV19 to TRBJ2-7; D possibly corresponds to TRBD1 (6 bases). Germline CDR1 is LNHDA and CDR2 is SQIVND (reference sequence). This CDR3 has 13 amino acids. V lost 4 bases and J lost 2, with 9 bases in between. CDR3 sequence reads: CASSSRQAYEQYF. DNA of the CDR3: TGTGCCAGTAGTAGTAGACAGGCCTACGAGCAGTACTTC.

The V gene is TRBV7-9, the J gene TRBJ1-2, with 11 bases lining up with TRBD1. The V gene end was trimmed by 3 bases and the J gene end by 6 bases; junction bases not matched to a gene: 3. CDR3 size: 14 residues. Germline V CDR1 and CDR2: SEHNR, FQNEAQ (reference sequence). The CDR3 region has the DNA TGTGCCAGCAGCTTCGGACAGGGGGCAGATGGCTACACCTTC. Translation: CASSFGQGADGYTF.

This clone was observed a handful of times. The V call is TRBV7-9, the J call TRBJ2-1; D gene ambiguous. Trimming shortened V by 1 base and J by 5 bases, and 6 bases separated the two germline ends. Germline lookup yields CDR1 SEHNR and CDR2 FQNEAQ (reference sequence). The CDR3 totals 13 residues. The DNA for the CDR3 is TGTGCCAGCAGCTTAGACACAGACAATGAGCAGTTCTTC. Translation: CASSLDTDNEQFF.

The V and J genes are TRBV5-1 and TRBJ2-3, with D unresolved. V was cut by 3 bases and J by 6 bases, with 5 bases left in between. CDR1 is SGHRS, CDR2 YFSETQ, per germline. The CDR3 length is 11 residues. The CDR3 spells CASSSLDTQYF. The CDR3 coding sequence is TGCGCCAGCAGCTCCCTGGATACGCAGTATTTT.

The V and J genes are TRBV3-1 (or the pseudogene TRBV3-2) and TRBJ1-1; 11 bases line up with TRBD1. Germline V CDR1 and CDR2: LGHDT, YNNKEL (reference sequence). J gave up 7 bases and V 2 bases, and 6 bases lay outside the gene matches. This CDR3 comprises 15 residues. Here the CDR3 DNA reads TGTGCCAGCAGCCAACTTGGGACAGGGGGGGTTGAAGCTTTCTTT. As protein: CASSQLGTGGVEAFF.

The chain uses TRBV11-2 and TRBJ2-5; 7 nucleotides match TRBD2. CDR3 length: 15 amino acids. The junction had 7 bases not matched to a gene; V was cut back by 1 base and J by 5 bases. The V gene's germline CDR1 is SGHAT and CDR2 FQNNGV. CDR3 DNA: TGTGCCAGCAGCTTAGTGGACTGGGAGGGGGAGACCCAGTACTTC. It specifies CASSLVDWEGETQYF.

The chain joins TRBV28 to TRBJ2-2; 10 bases are shared with TRBD2. This CDR3 is built from 18 residues. J lost 5 bases, V lost 5 bases, and 14 bases had no gene match. From germline, CDR1 is MDHEN and CDR2 SYDVKM. The DNA for the CDR3 is TGTGCCAGCAGTGTCACCCCCCTGAGCGGGAGGGCGACCGGGGAGCTGTTTTTT. Translating it yields CASSVTPLSGRATGELFF.

This chain links TRBV10-3 with TRBJ1-1; D is unresolved. This CDR3 comprises 12 residues. V shed 6 bases and J shed 2 bases, with 7 bases lying between them. Germline V gene lookup returns CDR1 ENHRY and CDR2 SYGVKD. CDR3 DNA: TGTGCCATCAGCCCTTATAACACTGAAGCTTTCTTT. Translation: CAISPYNTEAFF.

The chain carries TRBV10-1 and TRBJ2-1; D gene uncertain. Trimming stripped 3 bases from V and 2 bases from J, with 11 bases between. The germline V gene encodes CDR1 WNHNN and CDR2 SYGVQD (reference sequence). This CDR3 spans 15 amino acids. The chain's CDR3 is CASSDTRFPYNEQFF. As DNA, the CDR3 is TGCGCCAGCAGTGATACGAGATTTCCCTACAATGAGCAGTTCTTC.

V usage is TRBV30 and J usage is TRBJ1-6; 11 nucleotides line up with TRBD1. V gave up 0 bases and J gave up 10 bases; unmatched junction bases: 5. This CDR3 contains 15 residues. Germline CDR1 and CDR2: GTSNPN and SVGIG (reference sequence). Here the CDR3 DNA reads TGTGCCTGGAGTGTACCCGGGACAGGGGGATCACCCCTCCACTTT. It codes for CAWSVPGTGGSPLHF.

The genes are TRBV28 and TRBJ2-5, with TRBD1 matching 9 bases. This CDR3 comprises 14 residues. Per germline, CDR1 MDHEN and CDR2 SYDVKM. Trimming took 7 bases from V and 3 from J; bases not matched to a gene: 6. The DNA for the CDR3 is TGTGCCAGCATAGAAGGACAGGGGAAAGAGACCCAGTACTTC. Translated: CASIEGQGKETQYF.

This chain joins TRBV4-1 and TRBJ2-4; 11 bases are a match to TRBD1. The CDR3 contains 15 residues. The ends lost 0 bases at V and 7 bases at J; junction bases unmatched: 2. From germline, CDR1 is MGHRA and CDR2 YSYEKL. This chain's CDR3 is CASSQEGQGVNIQYF. The CDR3 DNA is TGCGCCAGCAGCCAAGAGGGACAGGGGGTGAACATTCAGTACTTC.

The rearrangement links TRBV2 to TRBJ2-5, with unresolved D. Germline V CDR1 and CDR2: SNHLY, FYNNEI. V lost 8 bases and J 3 bases, leaving 7 bases between the germline ends. This CDR3 region has 11 residues. The CDR3 nucleotides are TGTGCCAGCGATGCGGAAGAGACCCAGTACTTC. This gives the protein CASDAEETQYF.

This chain links TRBV10-3 with TRBJ2-1; D perhaps matches TRBD2 (7 bases). The V end lost 6 bases, the J end lost 7 bases, and 31 bases lay between the germline ends. This CDR3 has 19 residues. Germline CDR1 is ENHRY and CDR2 is SYGVKD. The CDR3 DNA reads as TGTGCCATCAGCCCCGTCTTAGGGAGGGGGGCCTCTCAGCCTAATGAGCAGTTCTTC. Amino acids: CAISPVLGRGASQPNEQFF.

The V call is TRBV25-1, the J call TRBJ2-7; D is undetermined. The CDR3 contains 13 residues. Per the germline V gene, CDR1 is MGHDK and CDR2 is SYGVNS. V was trimmed by 7 bases and J by 3 bases, leaving 13 bases between them. The CDR3 coding sequence is TGTGCCAGCACGAGGATGTATCTCTACGAGCAGTACTTC. The encoded protein is CASTRMYLYEQYF.

The chain uses TRBV18 and TRBJ1-3; 7 positions match TRBD1. The CDR3 length is 17 residues. The germline gives CDR1 KGHSH, CDR2 LQKENI. J gave up 0 bases and V 3 bases, and 8 bases lay outside the gene matches. The CDR3 nucleotides read TGTGCCAGCTCACCCGGACCCTACAGGGGCTCTGGAAACACCATATATTTT. Translated: CASSPGPYRGSGNTIYF.

J is TRBJ2-7 and V is TRBV11-3; D remains ambiguous. This CDR3 region has 14 residues. Germline assignment: CDR1 SGHNT and CDR2 YENEEA. Trimming took off 1 base at V and 6 bases at J, with 13 bases between the two ends. CDR3 region: CASSLAAGNFEQYF. In nucleotides, the CDR3 is TGTGCCAGCAGCTTAGCTGCAGGAAACTTCGAGCAGTACTTC.